This T cell receptor beta chain was documented in a study of blood T cells in healthy people across ages. The CDR3 loop spans 15 amino acids. The germline V and J ends were trimmed by 3 bases and 3 bases, with 13 bases remaining between them. Germline CDR1 reads SGHTA; CDR2 reads FQGNSA. The authors ran a second PCR of roughly 6 to 12 cycles using a sample-barcoded 5' primer and a J-beta primer mix. MiXCR, applied by TCRdb to the 5' RACE reads, yields one record per CDR3 protein. Of about 800,000 distinct CDR3 sequences in the sample, 55% to 75% were seen once. The TCR originated in a man aged 25 to 40 in good health. Input material: blood. The chain joins TRBV7-2 to TRBJ2-3; either TRBD1 or TRBD2 may supply D (5 bases each). CDR3 bases: TGTGCCAGCAGCTTCCGGGGCATACAGACAGATACGCAGTATTTT. This encodes CASSFRGIQTDTQYF.